The 5 T cell receptor beta chains in this list originate from one sample, sequenced in a study of T cell repertoires in cytomegalovirus infection. TCRdb analysed the reads with MiXCR anew, one entry per CDR3 protein. The profile shows some 700,000 distinct CDR3 sequences, 35% of them singletons. Sequences were obtained from PBMCs. Source of these receptors: a human donor in good health (CMV status not recorded). Some clones in this sample may be carry-over from other donors' samples.

The chain joins TRBV29-1 to TRBJ2-7; 7 nucleotides agree with TRBD2. This CDR3 is built from 13 residues. Germline V CDR1 and CDR2: SQVTM, ANQGSEA. With V trimmed by 7 bases and J by 3 bases, 9 bases remained unmatched. Here the CDR3 DNA reads TGCAGCGGATTAGCGGGCCCGGACTACGAGCAGTACTTC. Protein product: CSGLAGPDYEQYF.

This clonotype showed up many times. The chain joins TRBV6-1 to TRBJ1-1, with a tentative D call TRBD1 (6 bases). V gave up 6 bases and J gave up 3 bases, with 11 bases separating them. The length of the CDR3 is 13 residues. In germline, CDR1 is MNHNS, CDR2 SASEGT. CDR3 sequence: CASSQGIYTEAFF. The CDR3 nucleotides are TGTGCCAGCAGCCAGGGGATTTACACTGAAGCTTTCTTT.

This clonotype occurred a few times. CDR3 coding DNA: TGTGCCAGTAGTATACGTGTGGTTGTAGCGGATGAGCAGTTCTTC. This gives the protein CASSIRVVVADEQFF. The V call is TRBV19, the J call TRBJ2-1; tentative D call: TRBD2 (6 bases). The CDR3 runs 15 residues. V gave up 2 bases and J gave up 8 bases, with 16 bases separating them. The germline CDR1 and CDR2 sequences are LNHDA and SQIVND (reference sequence).

The V and J genes are TRBV11-3 and TRBJ2-1; 10 nucleotides agree with TRBD1. J was trimmed by 8 bases and V by 4 bases; bases with no gene match: 8. Germline V gene lookup returns CDR1 SGHNT and CDR2 YENEEA. This CDR3 region has 15 residues. DNA of the CDR3: TGTGCCAGCAGCTCCCCCGGGACAGGGGTCGATGAGCAGTTCTTC. It codes for CASSSPGTGVDEQFF. Full variable domain (outside the CDR3, taken from reference TRBV11-3 and TRBJ2-1): EAGVVQSPRYKIIEKKQPVAFWCNPISGHNTLYWYLQNLGQGPELLIRYENEEAVDDSQLPKDRFSAERLKGVDSTLKIQPAELGDSAVYLCASSSPGTGVDEQFFGPGTRLTVL.

Only a few counts were recorded for this clonotype. The V and J genes are TRBV28 and TRBJ2-3; D is perhaps TRBD1 or TRBD2 (6 bases each). The CDR3 spans 17 residues. The V gene's germline CDR1 is MDHEN and CDR2 SYDVKM. Deletions cut 2 bases from V and 0 bases from J, with 15 bases between. Here the CDR3 reads CASSLPMRGASTDTQYF. The CDR3 DNA is TGTGCCAGCAGTTTACCGATGAGGGGGGCTAGCACAGATACGCAGTATTTT. The full variable domain, its missing parts supplied by reference TRBV28 and TRBJ2-3, is DVKVTQSSRYLVKRTGEKVFLECVQDMDHENMFWYRQDPGLGLRLIYFSYDVKMKEKGDIPEGYSVSREKKERFSLILESASTNQTSMYLCASSLPMRGASTDTQYFGPGTRLTVL.